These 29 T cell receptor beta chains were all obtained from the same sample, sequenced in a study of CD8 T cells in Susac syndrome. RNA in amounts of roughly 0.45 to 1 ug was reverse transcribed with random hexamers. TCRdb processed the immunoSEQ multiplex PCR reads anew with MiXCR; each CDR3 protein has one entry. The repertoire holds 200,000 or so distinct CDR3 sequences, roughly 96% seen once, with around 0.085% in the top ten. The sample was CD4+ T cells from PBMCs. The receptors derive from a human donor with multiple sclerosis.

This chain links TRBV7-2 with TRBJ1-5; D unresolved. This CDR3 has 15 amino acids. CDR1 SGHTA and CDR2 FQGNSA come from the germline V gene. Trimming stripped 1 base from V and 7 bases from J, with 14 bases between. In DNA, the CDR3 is TGTGCCAGCAGCTTAGATTATAGTGGGTCGCAGCCCCAGCATTTT. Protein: CASSLDYSGSQPQHF.

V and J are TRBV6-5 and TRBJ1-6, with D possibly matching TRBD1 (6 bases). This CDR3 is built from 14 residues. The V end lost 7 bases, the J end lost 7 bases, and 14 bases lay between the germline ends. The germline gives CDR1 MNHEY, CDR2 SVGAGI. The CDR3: CASKFQGQNSPLHF. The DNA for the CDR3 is TGTGCCAGCAAGTTCCAGGGGCAGAATTCACCCCTCCACTTT.

The CDR3 loop reads CASSPYQRQGTMNTEAFF. DNA for the CDR3: TGTGCCAGCTCACCCTATCAGAGACAGGGAACCATGAACACTGAAGCTTTCTTT. This rearrangement joins TRBV18 to TRBJ1-1, with TRBD1 matching over 7 bases. This CDR3 has 18 amino acids. V gave up 3 bases and J gave up 0 bases; unmatched junction bases: 13. Germline CDR1 is KGHSH and CDR2 is LQKENI.

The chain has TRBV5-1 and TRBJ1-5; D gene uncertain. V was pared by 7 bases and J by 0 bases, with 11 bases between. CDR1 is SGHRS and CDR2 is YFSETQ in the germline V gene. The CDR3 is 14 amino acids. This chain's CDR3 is CASSKDYSNQPQHF. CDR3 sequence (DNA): TGCGCCAGCTCTAAAGATTATAGCAATCAGCCCCAGCATTTT. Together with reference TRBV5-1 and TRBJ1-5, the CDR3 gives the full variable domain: KAGVTQTPRYLIKTRGQQVTLSCSPISGHRSVSWYQQTPGQGLQFLFEYFSETQRNKGNFPGRFSGRQFSNSRSEMNVSTLELGDSALYLCASSKDYSNQPQHFGDGTRLSIL.

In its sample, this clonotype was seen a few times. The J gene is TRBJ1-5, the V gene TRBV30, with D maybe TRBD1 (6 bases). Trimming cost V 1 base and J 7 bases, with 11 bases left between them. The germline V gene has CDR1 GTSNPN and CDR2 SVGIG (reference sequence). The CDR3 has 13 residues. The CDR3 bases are TGTGCCTGGAGTGGGGGGCGAGGGCAGCCCCAGCATTTT. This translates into CAWSGGRGQPQHF. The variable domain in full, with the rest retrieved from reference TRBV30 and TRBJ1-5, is SQTIHQWPATLVQPVGSPLSLECTVEGTSNPNLYWYRQAAGRGLQLLFYSVGIGQISSEVPQNLSASRPQDRQFILSSKKLLLSDSGFYLCAWSGGRGQPQHFGDGTRLSIL.

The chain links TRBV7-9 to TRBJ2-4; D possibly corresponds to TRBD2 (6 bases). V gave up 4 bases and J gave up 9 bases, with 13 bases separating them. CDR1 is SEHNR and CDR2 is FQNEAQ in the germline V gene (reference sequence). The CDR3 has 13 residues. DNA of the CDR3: TGTGCCAGCAGCTGGGACCTGGGAGGCATTCAGTACTTC. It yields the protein CASSWDLGGIQYF.

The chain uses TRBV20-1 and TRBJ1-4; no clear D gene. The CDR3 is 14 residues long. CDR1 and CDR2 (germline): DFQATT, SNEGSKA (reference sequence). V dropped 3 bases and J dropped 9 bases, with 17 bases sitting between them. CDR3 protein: CSASKESPVKKLFF. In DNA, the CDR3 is TGCAGTGCTAGCAAAGAAAGTCCTGTGAAAAAACTGTTTTTT.

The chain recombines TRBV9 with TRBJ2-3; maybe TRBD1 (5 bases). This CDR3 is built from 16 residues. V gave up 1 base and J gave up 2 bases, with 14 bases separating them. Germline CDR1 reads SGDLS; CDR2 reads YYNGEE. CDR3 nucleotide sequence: TGTGCCAGCAGCGTATTATCAGGGCTTATCACAGATACGCAGTATTTT. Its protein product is CASSVLSGLITDTQYF.

CDR3 protein: CSVERAGGEETQYF. In DNA, the CDR3 is TGCAGCGTTGAACGGGCAGGGGGCGAAGAGACCCAGTACTTC. The rearrangement uses TRBV29-1 and TRBJ2-5; 8 bases line up with TRBD1. Germline CDR1 SQVTM, CDR2 ANQGSEA. There are 14 residues in the CDR3. V lost 2 bases to trimming and J lost 3 bases; unmatched junction nucleotides: 5.

The CDR3 here is CASSRGDSRDGYTF. CDR3 nucleotide sequence: TGCGCCAGCAGCAGAGGTGACTCCAGGGATGGCTACACCTTC. The gene calls are TRBV5-1 and TRBJ1-2, with D possibly being TRBD1 (5 bases). Trimming stripped 4 bases from V and 6 bases from J, with 16 bases between. CDR1 and CDR2 (germline): SGHRS, YFSETQ. This CDR3 region has 14 residues.

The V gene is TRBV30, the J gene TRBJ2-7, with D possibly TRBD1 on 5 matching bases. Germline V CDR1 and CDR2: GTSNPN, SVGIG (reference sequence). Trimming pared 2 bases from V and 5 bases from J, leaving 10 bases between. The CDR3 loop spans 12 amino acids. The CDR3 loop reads CAWSPQGHEQYF. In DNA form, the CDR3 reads TGTGCCTGGAGTCCGCAGGGCCACGAGCAGTACTTC.

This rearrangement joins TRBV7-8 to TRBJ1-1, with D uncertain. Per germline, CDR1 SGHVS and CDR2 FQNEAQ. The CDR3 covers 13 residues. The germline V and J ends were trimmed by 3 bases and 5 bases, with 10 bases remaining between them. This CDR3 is CASSFRARTEAFF. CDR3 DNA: TGTGCCAGCAGCTTCAGAGCCCGGACTGAAGCTTTCTTT.

The CDR3 spells CASSQEPSGYQETQYF. The CDR3 bases are TGCGCCAGCAGCCAAGAGCCGAGCGGGTACCAAGAGACCCAGTACTTC. V is TRBV4-1 and J is TRBJ2-5; D may be TRBD2 (6 bases). The CDR3 runs to 16 residues. Germline assignment: CDR1 MGHRA and CDR2 YSYEKL. V was clipped by 0 bases and J by 0 bases, with 11 bases between them.

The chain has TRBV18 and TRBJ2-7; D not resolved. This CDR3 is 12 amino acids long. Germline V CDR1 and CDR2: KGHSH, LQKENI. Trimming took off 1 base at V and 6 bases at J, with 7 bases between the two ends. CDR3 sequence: CASSPRRLEQYF. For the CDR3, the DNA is TGTGCCAGCTCACCACGACGACTCGAGCAGTACTTC.

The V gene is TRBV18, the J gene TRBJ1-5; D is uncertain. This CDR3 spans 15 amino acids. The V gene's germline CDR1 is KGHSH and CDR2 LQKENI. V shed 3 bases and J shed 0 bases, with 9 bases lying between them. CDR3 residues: CASSPGPLSNQPQHF. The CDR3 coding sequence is TGTGCCAGCTCACCTGGGCCGCTTAGCAATCAGCCCCAGCATTTT. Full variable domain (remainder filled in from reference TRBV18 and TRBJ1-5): NAGVMQNPRHLVRRRGQEARLRCSPMKGHSHVYWYRQLPEEGLKFMVYLQKENIIDESGMPKERFSAEFPKEGPSILRIQQVVRGDSAAYFCASSPGPLSNQPQHFGDGTRLSIL.

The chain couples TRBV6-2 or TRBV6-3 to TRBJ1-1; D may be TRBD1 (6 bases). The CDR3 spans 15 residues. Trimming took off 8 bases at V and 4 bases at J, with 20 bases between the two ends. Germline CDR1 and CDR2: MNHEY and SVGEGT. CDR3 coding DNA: TGTGCCAGCGGTGGATACAGGGCGGGGGGCACTGAAGCTTTCTTT. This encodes CASGGYRAGGTEAFF.

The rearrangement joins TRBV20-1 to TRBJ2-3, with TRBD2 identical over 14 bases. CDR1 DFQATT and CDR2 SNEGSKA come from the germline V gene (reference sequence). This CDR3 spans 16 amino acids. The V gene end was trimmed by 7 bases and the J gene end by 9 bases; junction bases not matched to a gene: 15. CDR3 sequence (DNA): TGCAGTGTTCAAGGGACTAGCGGGAGAGAGGGGGGCACGCAGTATTTT. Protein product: CSVQGTSGREGGTQYF.

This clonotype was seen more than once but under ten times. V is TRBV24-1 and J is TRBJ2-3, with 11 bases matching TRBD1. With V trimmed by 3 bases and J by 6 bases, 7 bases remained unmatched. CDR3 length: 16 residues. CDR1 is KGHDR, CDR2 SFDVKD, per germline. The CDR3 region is CATSDPGQGASDTQYF. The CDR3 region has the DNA TGTGCCACCAGTGATCCTGGACAGGGGGCCTCCGATACGCAGTATTTT.

CDR3 in amino acids: CSARRTGISYEQYF. CDR3 DNA: TGCAGTGCTAGGCGGACAGGGATTTCCTACGAGCAGTACTTC. The gene calls are TRBV20-1 and TRBJ2-7; 8 bases align to TRBD1. Germline assignment: CDR1 DFQATT and CDR2 SNEGSKA (reference sequence). The CDR3 totals 14 residues. The V gene end was trimmed by 3 bases and the J gene end by 1 base; junction bases not matched to a gene: 5.

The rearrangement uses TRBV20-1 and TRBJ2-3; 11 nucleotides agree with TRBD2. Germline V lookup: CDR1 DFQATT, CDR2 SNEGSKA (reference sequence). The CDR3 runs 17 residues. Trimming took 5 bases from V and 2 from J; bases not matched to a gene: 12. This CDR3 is CSAEAGLAGGLTDTQYF. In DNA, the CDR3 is TGCAGTGCTGAGGCCGGACTAGCGGGCGGGCTCACAGATACGCAGTATTTT.

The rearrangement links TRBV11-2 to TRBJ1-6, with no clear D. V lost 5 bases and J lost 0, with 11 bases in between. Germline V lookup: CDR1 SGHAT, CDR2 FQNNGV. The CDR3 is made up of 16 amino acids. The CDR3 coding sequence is TGTGCCAGCAGCCTCGGACGCAGCTCCTATAATTCACCCCTCCACTTT. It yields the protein CASSLGRSSYNSPLHF.

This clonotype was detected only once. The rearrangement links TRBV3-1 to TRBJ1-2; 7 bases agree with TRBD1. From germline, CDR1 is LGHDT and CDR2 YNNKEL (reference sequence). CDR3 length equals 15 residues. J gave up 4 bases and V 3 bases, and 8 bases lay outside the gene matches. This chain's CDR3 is CASSQALGQFYGYTF. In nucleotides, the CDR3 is TGTGCCAGCAGCCAGGCCCTGGGACAGTTCTATGGCTACACCTTC.

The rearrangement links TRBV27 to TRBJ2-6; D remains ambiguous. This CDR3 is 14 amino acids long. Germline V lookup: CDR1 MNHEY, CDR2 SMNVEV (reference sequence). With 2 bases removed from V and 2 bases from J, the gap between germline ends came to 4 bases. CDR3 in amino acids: CASSLLPGANVLTF. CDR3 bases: TGTGCCAGCAGTTTACTACCTGGGGCCAACGTCCTGACTTTC.

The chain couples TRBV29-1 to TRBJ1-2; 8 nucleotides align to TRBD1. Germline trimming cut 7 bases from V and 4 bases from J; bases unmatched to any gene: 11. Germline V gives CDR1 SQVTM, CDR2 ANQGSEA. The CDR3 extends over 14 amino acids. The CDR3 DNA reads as TGCAGCGAAACTAAGACAGGGGCGGGCTATGGCTACACCTTC. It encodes CSETKTGAGYGYTF.

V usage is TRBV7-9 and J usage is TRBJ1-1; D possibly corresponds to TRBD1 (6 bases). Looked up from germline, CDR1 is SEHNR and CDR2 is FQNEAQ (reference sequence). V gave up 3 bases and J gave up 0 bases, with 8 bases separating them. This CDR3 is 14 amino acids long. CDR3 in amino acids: CASSFGQLNTEAFF. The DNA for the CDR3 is TGTGCCAGCAGCTTCGGACAGCTGAACACTGAAGCTTTCTTT.

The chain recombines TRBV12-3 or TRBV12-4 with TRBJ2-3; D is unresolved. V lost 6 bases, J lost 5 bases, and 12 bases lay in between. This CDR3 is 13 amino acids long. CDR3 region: CASSRRVQDTQYF. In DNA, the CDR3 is TGTGCCAGCAGCCGAAGAGTCCAAGATACGCAGTATTTT.

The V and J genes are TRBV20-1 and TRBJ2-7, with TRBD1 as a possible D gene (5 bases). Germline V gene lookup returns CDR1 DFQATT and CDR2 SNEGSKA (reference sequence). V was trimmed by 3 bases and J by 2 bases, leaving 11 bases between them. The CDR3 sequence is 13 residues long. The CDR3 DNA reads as TGCAGTGCTAGGGTTAGGGGCCCCTACGAGCAGTACTTC. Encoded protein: CSARVRGPYEQYF.

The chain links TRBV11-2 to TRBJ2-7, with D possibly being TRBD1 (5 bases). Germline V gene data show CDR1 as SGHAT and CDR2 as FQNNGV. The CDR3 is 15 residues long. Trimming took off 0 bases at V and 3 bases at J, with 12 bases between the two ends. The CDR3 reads CASSLDWGSLYEQYF. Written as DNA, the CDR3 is TGTGCCAGCAGCTTAGATTGGGGCAGCCTCTACGAGCAGTACTTC.

CDR3: CAWNGPRAFF. CDR3 coding DNA: TGTGCCTGGAATGGGCCTAGAGCTTTCTTT. The gene calls are TRBV30 and TRBJ1-1, with no clear D. Deletions cut 4 bases from V and 10 bases from J, with 10 bases between. Per the germline V gene, CDR1 is GTSNPN and CDR2 is SVGIG (reference sequence). The CDR3 is 10 residues long.